These 32 T cell receptor beta chains came from one sample sequenced in a study of neoadjuvant anti-PD-1 for oral cavity cancer (dated by TCRdb to the early 2020s). Libraries were prepared through the immunoSEQ multiplex PCR assay. The immuneACCESS repertoire file appears here via TCRdb, limited to in-frame rearrangements. These files lack a portion of the clones; in checked studies, under half of the deficit traces to unresolved V genes, and the cause of the others is not known. The sample includes about 62,000 clones, with around 85% observed a single time. The leading ten clones occupy 2.5% to 3% of the sample. The time point label for this specimen denotes: before neoadjuvant nivolumab. Sequencing was performed on PBMCs, taken before nivolumab (anti-PD-1) treatment. These receptors were obtained from a person aged 40-85 years with oral cavity squamous cell carcinoma.

The chain employs TRBV5-1 and TRBJ1-1; weak D call: TRBD1 (6 bases). The germline V gene encodes CDR1 SGHRS and CDR2 YFSETQ. The CDR3 has 14 residues. With 4 bases removed from V and 1 base from J, the gap between germline ends came to 11 bases. The chain's CDR3 is CASSTPGQNTEAFF. The CDR3 DNA sequence: TGCGCCAGCAGCACCCCGGGACAGAACACTGAAGCTTTCTTT. Complete variable domain (other parts from reference TRBV5-1 and TRBJ1-1): KAGVTQTPRYLIKTRGQQVTLSCSPISGHRSVSWYQQTPGQGLQFLFEYFSETQRNKGNFPGRFSGRQFSNSRSEMNVSTLELGDSALYLCASSTPGQNTEAFFGQGTRLTVV.

This sequence joins TRBV29-1 and TRBJ1-3, with unresolved D. The CDR3 consists of 13 residues. V lost 2 bases and J lost 1, with 6 bases in between. The germline V gene encodes CDR1 SQVTM and CDR2 ANQGSEA. The CDR3 is CSVEMGSGNTIYF. CDR3 nucleotide sequence: TGCAGCGTTGAAATGGGATCTGGAAACACCATATATTTT.

The gene calls are TRBV5-1 and TRBJ2-7; weak D call: TRBD2 (5 bases). This CDR3 has 13 amino acids. The V and J ends lost 1 base and 7 bases respectively, with 12 bases between them. In germline, CDR1 is SGHRS, CDR2 YFSETQ. The CDR3 is CASSLNGEREQYF. In nucleotides, the CDR3 is TGCGCCAGCAGCTTGAATGGGGAGCGGGAGCAGTACTTC. Looking up the rest from reference TRBV5-1 and TRBJ2-7 gives the full variable domain: KAGVTQTPRYLIKTRGQQVTLSCSPISGHRSVSWYQQTPGQGLQFLFEYFSETQRNKGNFPGRFSGRQFSNSRSEMNVSTLELGDSALYLCASSLNGEREQYFGPGTRLTVT.

This clone is medium-sized (0.01 to 0.1%). The chain links TRBV7-2 to TRBJ2-7; 8 nucleotides line up with TRBD2. Germline values: CDR1 SGHTA, CDR2 FQGNSA. V was pared by 1 base and J by 4 bases, with 3 bases of the junction left unmatched. The length of the CDR3 is 14 residues. CDR3 nucleotide sequence: TGTGCCAGCAGCTTAGATCCTAGCGGGTACGAGCAGTACTTC. Protein product: CASSLDPSGYEQYF. The full variable domain, with the rest looked up from reference TRBV7-2 and TRBJ2-7, is GAGVSQSPSNKVTEKGKDVELRCDPISGHTALYWYRQSLGQGLEFLIYFQGNSAPDKSGLPSDRFSAERTGGSVSTLTIQRTQQEDSAVYLCASSLDPSGYEQYFGPGTRLTVT.

The genes are TRBV7-6 and TRBJ2-5; 11 nucleotides match TRBD2. The V segment lost 4 bases and the J segment 5 bases; nucleotides outside the gene matches: 18. CDR1 and CDR2 (germline): SGHVS, FNYEAQ. CDR3 length: 19 amino acids. Written as DNA, the CDR3 is TGTGCCAGCAGCTCTCTAGCGGGGGGCGGCTCGGATATGGGGGAGACCCAGTACTTC. Translating gives CASSSLAGGGSDMGETQYF.

The chain links TRBV11-2 to TRBJ2-5; 7 bases fit TRBD1. Germline CDR1 is SGHAT and CDR2 is FQNNGV. The CDR3 length is 15 residues. Trimming cost V 5 bases and J 10 bases; bases outside gene matches: 16. The CDR3 nucleotides are TGTGCCAGCAGCCTAGGGGACGGCCTTAACAGGGGCCAGTACTTC. It yields the protein CASSLGDGLNRGQYF. Using reference TRBV11-2 and TRBJ2-5 for the parts outside the CDR3, the full variable domain is EAGVAQSPRYKIIEKRQSVAFWCNPISGHATLYWYQQILGQGPKLLIQFQNNGVVDDSQLPKDRFSAERLKGVDSTLKIQPAKLEDSAVYLCASSLGDGLNRGQYFGPGTRLLVL.

This chain uses TRBV5-4 with TRBJ2-2, with D possibly TRBD2 on 6 matching bases. Germline V CDR1 and CDR2: SGHNT, YYREEE (reference sequence). The CDR3 is made up of 14 amino acids. V was shortened by 2 bases and J by 6 bases, with 11 bases between the two germline ends. CDR3 bases: TGTGCCAGCAGCTTAAGGGCGGGGCCCGGGGAGCTGTTTTTT. This encodes CASSLRAGPGELFF. Based on the CDR3 plus reference TRBV5-4 and TRBJ2-2, the full variable domain is ETGVTQSPTHLIKTRGQQVTLRCSSQSGHNTVSWYQQALGQGPQFIFQYYREEENGRGNFPPRFSGLQFPNYSSELNVNALELDDSALYLCASSLRAGPGELFFGEGSRLTVL.

V usage is TRBV6-8 and J usage is TRBJ1-3, with 9 positions matching TRBD1. V lost 5 bases, J lost 4 bases, and 3 bases stayed unmatched. The CDR3 sequence is 14 residues long. CDR1 and CDR2 (germline): MNHGY, SAAAGT. The chain's CDR3 is CASSRQGGGNTIYF. The CDR3 DNA follows: TGTGCCAGCAGTCGACAGGGGGGCGGAAACACCATATATTTT.

The chain has TRBV27 and TRBJ2-7; possible D gene TRBD1, 6 bases. V dropped 4 bases and J dropped 2 bases, with 15 bases sitting between them. CDR1 is MNHEY and CDR2 is SMNVEV in the germline V gene (reference sequence). This CDR3 contains 15 residues. CDR3 protein: CASSSPGTRTYEQYF. CDR3 nucleotide sequence: TGTGCCAGCAGTTCCCCCGGGACAAGGACCTACGAGCAGTACTTC.

CDR3 sequence reads: CSATRGLAFF. The CDR3 DNA sequence: TGCAGTGCTACCAGGGGGTTGGCTTTCTTT. This chain joins TRBV20-1 and TRBJ1-1, with 7 nucleotides matching TRBD1. The V segment lost 4 bases and the J segment 11 bases; nucleotides outside the gene matches: 4. The CDR3 runs 10 residues. Germline V lookup: CDR1 DFQATT, CDR2 SNEGSKA (reference sequence).

This chain joins TRBV28 and TRBJ1-1; D remains unclear. Germline CDR1 reads MDHEN; CDR2 reads SYDVKM. Between the trimmed V and J ends, which lost 5 bases and 6 bases, there was a span of 22 bases. This CDR3 is built from 16 residues. CDR3: CASSPSLGSKNAEAFF. The CDR3, as DNA: TGTGCCAGCAGTCCCAGTCTGGGAAGTAAAAACGCTGAAGCTTTCTTT.

The genes are TRBV11-2 and TRBJ2-3; no firm D call. The V gene's germline CDR1 is SGHAT and CDR2 FQNNGV. With 6 bases removed from V and 2 bases from J, the gap between germline ends came to 9 bases. CDR3 size: 13 residues. CDR3 in DNA: TGTGCCAGCAGAGGAACGCACACAGATACGCAGTATTTT. Translating gives CASRGTHTDTQYF.

The chain joins TRBV27 to TRBJ2-1, with 12 positions matching TRBD1. Germline CDR1 reads MNHEY; CDR2 reads SMNVEV (reference sequence). V trimming: 2 bases; J trimming: 8 bases; junction bases outside the gene matches: 7. The CDR3 covers 16 residues. The CDR3 sequence: CASSLGWDRGLYEQFF. The CDR3 bases are TGTGCCAGCAGTTTAGGTTGGGACAGGGGGCTCTATGAGCAGTTCTTC.

This chain connects TRBV13 to TRBJ2-1; TRBD2 matches at 13 bases. CDR1 is PRHDT, CDR2 FYEKMQ, per germline (reference sequence). V was pared by 7 bases and J by 9 bases, with 9 bases of the junction left unmatched. The CDR3 has 15 amino acids. The CDR3 reads CASTVRTSGRGEQFF. In nucleotides, the CDR3 is TGTGCCAGCACCGTTAGGACTAGCGGGAGAGGTGAGCAGTTCTTC.

The J gene is TRBJ1-2, the V gene TRBV7-9; TRBD1 might be the D (5 bases). The V gene lost 5 bases and the J gene lost 5 bases, with 12 bases spanning the gap. CDR1 and CDR2 (germline): SEHNR, FQNEAQ (reference sequence). The CDR3 has 13 amino acids. CDR3 coding DNA: TGTGCCAGCAGCCCTGGACAAACTTATGGCTACACCTTC. Encoded protein: CASSPGQTYGYTF. Full variable domain (rest looked up from reference TRBV7-9 and TRBJ1-2): DTGVSQNPRHKITKRGQNVTFRCDPISEHNRLYWYRQTLGQGPEFLTYFQNEAQLEKSRLLSDRFSAERPKGSFSTLEIQRTEQGDSAMYLCASSPGQTYGYTFGSGTRLTVV.

The chain joins TRBV11-2 to TRBJ2-3, with D unresolved. The germline gives CDR1 SGHAT, CDR2 FQNNGV. The CDR3 has 14 amino acids. The V end was cut by 0 bases, the J end by 2 bases, with 6 bases between. For the CDR3, the DNA is TGTGCCAGCAGCTTAGATCCGTTCACAGATACGCAGTATTTT. It yields the protein CASSLDPFTDTQYF. Full variable domain (rest looked up from reference TRBV11-2 and TRBJ2-3): EAGVAQSPRYKIIEKRQSVAFWCNPISGHATLYWYQQILGQGPKLLIQFQNNGVVDDSQLPKDRFSAERLKGVDSTLKIQPAKLEDSAVYLCASSLDPFTDTQYFGPGTRLTVL.

This clone was recorded only once. V and J are TRBV5-1 and TRBJ2-7; a weak D match, TRBD1 (5 bases). V was trimmed by 1 base and J by 3 bases, leaving 8 bases between them. The CDR3 runs 13 residues. Per germline, CDR1 SGHRS and CDR2 YFSETQ. The CDR3 DNA is TGCGCCAGCAGCTTGAACCAGGGCTACGAGCAGTACTTC. This gives the protein CASSLNQGYEQYF.

V is TRBV27 and J is TRBJ1-4; D gene ambiguous. This CDR3 comprises 14 residues. Germline CDR1 is MNHEY and CDR2 is SMNVEV (reference sequence). Trimming took 3 bases from V and 8 from J, leaving 13 bases between them. CDR3: CASSLVGFREKLFF. Written as DNA, the CDR3 is TGTGCCAGCAGTTTGGTGGGTTTTAGGGAAAAACTGTTTTTT.

The chain joins TRBV5-1 to TRBJ2-1; D is possibly TRBD2 (6 bases). CDR3 length: 12 amino acids. Germline-derived CDR1 and CDR2 are SGHRS and YFSETQ. Trimming took 6 bases from V and 4 from J, leaving 8 bases between them. Written as DNA, the CDR3 is TGCGCCAGCATGACTAGTTACAATGAGCAGTTCTTC. Encoded protein: CASMTSYNEQFF.

The CDR3 is CASSLVPGANVLTF. CDR3 DNA sequence: TGTGCCAGCAGCTTGGTCCCTGGGGCCAACGTCCTGACTTTC. J is TRBJ2-6 and V is TRBV5-8; no firm D call. Trimming stripped 0 bases from V and 2 bases from J, with 3 bases between. Germline V CDR1 and CDR2: SGHTS, YDEGEE. The CDR3 covers 14 residues.

This clone appeared a few times. This rearrangement joins TRBV10-3 to TRBJ2-6, with unresolved D. This CDR3 is built from 16 residues. Trimming removed 0 bases from V and 4 bases from J, with 10 bases in between. Germline assignment: CDR1 ENHRY and CDR2 SYGVKD. The CDR3 reads CAISESKGAGANVLTF. The CDR3 region has the DNA TGTGCCATCAGTGAGTCGAAGGGTGCAGGGGCCAACGTCCTGACTTTC.

The chain joins TRBV15 to TRBJ1-2; 7 nucleotides match TRBD1. The CDR3 covers 14 residues. V lost 3 bases to trimming and J lost 4 bases; unmatched junction nucleotides: 5. Germline V gives CDR1 LNHNV, CDR2 YYDKDF (reference sequence). Written as DNA, the CDR3 is TGTGCCACCAGCAGCCCAGACAGGGCCTATGGCTACACCTTC. Encoded protein: CATSSPDRAYGYTF.

This clone was seen once. V is TRBV7-9 and J is TRBJ1-2; D is uncertain. Trimming stripped 7 bases from V and 7 bases from J, with 13 bases between. Germline lookup yields CDR1 SEHNR and CDR2 FQNEAQ (reference sequence). CDR3 length equals 12 residues. The CDR3 spells CASTPKGGGYTF. CDR3 DNA sequence: TGTGCCAGCACTCCCAAGGGTGGTGGCTACACCTTC.

V usage is TRBV5-6 and J usage is TRBJ1-4, with D unresolved. Germline V gene data show CDR1 as SGHDT and CDR2 as YYEEEE. Trimming shortened V by 0 bases and J by 6 bases, and 18 bases separated the two germline ends. The CDR3 consists of 17 residues. CDR3 sequence: CASSLGSSRGRDEKLFF. The CDR3 bases are TGTGCCAGCAGCTTGGGGAGCTCCCGAGGGCGGGATGAAAAACTGTTTTTT.

V is TRBV11-3 and J is TRBJ2-5, with D unclear. V lost 1 base and J lost 1, with 4 bases in between. The CDR3 runs 13 residues. CDR1 and CDR2 (germline): SGHNT, YENEEA. DNA for the CDR3: TGTGCCAGCAGCTTAGGGGCCCAAGAGACCCAGTACTTC. This gives the protein CASSLGAQETQYF.

V usage is TRBV10-3 and J usage is TRBJ2-5; weak D call: TRBD2 (7 bases). This CDR3 comprises 18 residues. Germline values: CDR1 ENHRY, CDR2 SYGVKD. V was shortened by 5 bases and J by 4 bases, with 26 bases between the two germline ends. CDR3 sequence: CAISRGERGGSYPETQYF. As DNA, the CDR3 is TGTGCCATCAGTAGAGGGGAAAGGGGGGGGTCATACCCAGAGACCCAGTACTTC.

The CDR3 loop reads CASSFDQGQVEKLFF. Here the CDR3 DNA reads TGTGCCAGCAGCTTTGACCAGGGGCAGGTGGAAAAACTGTTTTTT. The chain links TRBV5-4 to TRBJ1-4; tentatively, D is TRBD1 (6 bases). This CDR3 region has 15 residues. V was trimmed by 2 bases and J by 8 bases, leaving 16 bases between them. The germline CDR1 and CDR2 sequences are SGHNT and YYREEE (reference sequence).

This clone was picked up one time. The J gene is TRBJ2-1, the V gene TRBV7-8, with TRBD2 matching over 8 bases. In germline, CDR1 is SGHVS, CDR2 FQNEAQ. After removal of 2 bases from V and 5 bases from J, the junction contained 5 bases not matched to a gene. CDR3 length: 15 amino acids. This CDR3 is CASSLYGGAHNEQFF. The CDR3 bases are TGTGCCAGCAGCTTATACGGGGGGGCGCACAATGAGCAGTTCTTC.

V is TRBV12-5 and J is TRBJ2-1; D uncertain. Germline-derived CDR1 and CDR2 are LGHNT and FRNRAP. V shed 2 bases and J shed 8 bases, with 13 bases lying between them. CDR3 length: 14 residues. The CDR3 sequence is CASGLLERFDEQFF. The CDR3, as DNA: TGTGCTAGTGGTTTGTTAGAGAGGTTCGATGAGCAGTTCTTC.

This clone came up once. The chain links TRBV29-1 to TRBJ2-2, with D tentatively TRBD1 (6 bases). Germline V lookup: CDR1 SQVTM, CDR2 ANQGSEA. V shed 4 bases and J shed 9 bases, with 9 bases lying between them. This CDR3 comprises 11 residues. CDR3: CSVGRDRELFF. CDR3 nucleotide sequence: TGCAGCGTTGGCCGGGACAGGGAGCTGTTTTTT.

The V and J genes are TRBV4-1 and TRBJ2-5; D is possibly TRBD1 or TRBD2 (6 bases each). V lost 1 base, J lost 4 bases, and 13 bases lay in between. CDR1 is MGHRA and CDR2 is YSYEKL in the germline V gene. There are 15 residues in the CDR3. CDR3 nucleotide sequence: TGCGCCAGCAGCCAAGGAGGAGGGGGTGGAGAGACCCAGTACTTC. It specifies CASSQGGGGGETQYF.

The rearrangement uses TRBV6-5 and TRBJ1-5; 9 bases align to TRBD1. The CDR3 spans 13 residues. V trimming: 6 bases; J trimming: 7 bases; junction bases outside the gene matches: 4. Germline lookup yields CDR1 MNHEY and CDR2 SVGAGI. The CDR3 loop is CASSTGGIQPQHF. For the CDR3, the DNA is TGTGCCAGCAGCACAGGGGGCATCCAGCCCCAGCATTTT.